This is a list of T cell receptor beta chains from one sample in a study of T cells in localized non-small cell lung cancer. Method: immunoSEQ multiplex PCR; TCRdb's copy keeps in-frame clones and lacks some. Of about 59,000 clones in the sample, about nine tenths were seen once. This specimen consisted of peripheral blood, obtained before any cancer treatment. These receptor sequences come from a woman aged 35-70 years with stage I lung adenocarcinoma. Both conserved end residues are part of each CDR3. The D gene is left open where the match is weak. Size values are once, few and many counts, or a class for expanded clones, and some rows have none.

v_call: TRBV7-8; d_call: TRBD2; clone_size: once; j_call: TRBJ2-2; cdr3_nt: TGTGCCAGCAGCTTAGCAGGGGAGGGCGGGGAGCTGTTTTTT; cdr3_aa: CASSLAGEGGELFF
v_call: TRBV10-1; d_call: NA; clone_size: NA; j_call: TRBJ2-7; cdr3_nt: TGCGCCAGCAGTGCCGAGGACTACGAGCAGTACTTC; cdr3_aa: CASSAEDYEQYF
v_call: TRBV6-1; d_call: NA; clone_size: NA; j_call: TRBJ1-2; cdr3_nt: TGTGCCAGCAGTAAGACTAGGAGCGGCTACACCTTC; cdr3_aa: CASSKTRSGYTF
v_call: TRBV7-2; d_call: NA; clone_size: NA; j_call: TRBJ1-1; cdr3_nt: TGTGCCAGCAGATTTCAAGTGGGGGTGGATGAAGCTTTCTTT; cdr3_aa: CASRFQVGVDEAFF
v_call: TRBV28; d_call: TRBD1; clone_size: NA; j_call: TRBJ1-5; cdr3_nt: TGTGCCAGCAGCCAGGGGGACAGTTGGGGGAGGCCCCAGCATTTT; cdr3_aa: CASSQGDSWGRPQHF
v_call: TRBV5-1; d_call: NA; clone_size: NA; j_call: TRBJ1-1; cdr3_nt: TGCGCCAGCAGCCCCCTGCTTGGCTCGAACACTGAAGCTTTCTTT; cdr3_aa: CASSPLLGSNTEAFF
v_call: TRBV28; d_call: NA; clone_size: NA; j_call: TRBJ1-4; cdr3_nt: TGTGCCAGCAGTTTTCCCAGGGCTGAAAAACTGTTTTTT; cdr3_aa: CASSFPRAEKLFF
v_call: TRBV7-2; d_call: TRBD1; clone_size: NA; j_call: TRBJ1-1; cdr3_nt: TGTGCCAGCGGTCTCGAGGCAGGGGGTAACACTGAAGCTTTCTTT; cdr3_aa: CASGLEAGGNTEAFF
v_call: TRBV28; d_call: TRBD2; clone_size: NA; j_call: TRBJ2-7; cdr3_nt: TGTGCCAGCAGCGCACTAGCGGGAGCCGCCTACGAGCAGTACTTC; cdr3_aa: CASSALAGAAYEQYF
v_call: TRBV27; d_call: NA; clone_size: once; j_call: TRBJ1-6; cdr3_nt: TGTGCCAGCAGCCCTACAGGGTTCAATTCACCCCTCCACTTT; cdr3_aa: CASSPTGFNSPLHF
v_call: TRBV5-1; d_call: NA; clone_size: NA; j_call: TRBJ2-7; cdr3_nt: TGCGCCAGCAGCTTGGATGAAAGGGGTTACCCTTACGAGCAGTACTTC; cdr3_aa: CASSLDERGYPYEQYF
v_call: TRBV7-6; d_call: TRBD1; clone_size: NA; j_call: TRBJ1-6; cdr3_nt: TGTGCCAGCAGCTTGGGGGACAGGAGCTTCTCCTATAATTCACCCCTCCACTTT; cdr3_aa: CASSLGDRSFSYNSPLHF
v_call: TRBV19; d_call: NA; clone_size: few; j_call: TRBJ1-3; cdr3_nt: TGTGCCAGTAGTAAGACGGTCTCTGGAAACACCATATATTTT; cdr3_aa: CASSKTVSGNTIYF
v_call: TRBV7-3; d_call: NA; clone_size: NA; j_call: TRBJ1-1; cdr3_nt: TGTGCCAGCAGAACCGATAAGGAGCCCAACACTGAAGCTTTCTTT; cdr3_aa: CASRTDKEPNTEAFF
v_call: TRBV7-9; d_call: TRBD2; clone_size: NA; j_call: TRBJ2-5; cdr3_nt: TGTGCCAGCAGCCTGCTTGGACTAGCGGGAGTCAGTGACCGGGAGACCCAGTACTTC; cdr3_aa: CASSLLGLAGVSDRETQYF
v_call: TRBV7-3; d_call: NA; clone_size: few; j_call: TRBJ2-5; cdr3_nt: TGTGCCAGCAGCCAGCTAGCGACCCCAGGAGAGACCCAGTACTTC; cdr3_aa: CASSQLATPGETQYF
v_call: TRBV7-9; d_call: NA; clone_size: few; j_call: TRBJ2-5; cdr3_nt: TGTGCCAGCAGCCCTCGTCGCAGGGACGTGGGACTTAGCGTGGGGACCCAGTACTTC; cdr3_aa: CASSPRRRDVGLSVGTQYF
v_call: TRBV7-8; d_call: NA; clone_size: NA; j_call: TRBJ2-3; cdr3_nt: TGTGCCAGCAGCTTAAAGTGGGCAGCGGTCGTCGACCTTAGCACAGATACGCAGTATTTT; cdr3_aa: CASSLKWAAVVDLSTDTQYF
v_call: TRBV6-1; d_call: NA; clone_size: NA; j_call: TRBJ1-1; cdr3_nt: TGTGCCGGCCGATCCTTGAACACTGAAGCTTTCTTT; cdr3_aa: CAGRSLNTEAFF